This T cell receptor beta chain was sequenced for a study of T cells in Graves' hyperthyroidism and ophthalmopathy. This clonotype was detected many times. CDR3 length equals 15 residues. Unmatched junction bases numbered 5, after V lost 4 bases and J lost 1 base. The V gene's germline CDR1 is SGHAT and CDR2 FQNNGV. TCR beta CDR3 sequences were amplified from RNA transcripts. TCR CDR3 underwent first-round RT-PCR with the HTBI primer set. TCRdb used MiXCR to reprocess the multiplex PCR reads, holding one entry per CDR3 protein. Of approximately 330,000 distinct CDR3 sequences in the sample, 15% to 20% were seen once.

The chain uses TRBV11-2 and TRBJ2-3; 7 nucleotides line up with TRBD1. The TCR sequence derives from a woman aged 50 to 60 with Graves' hyperthyroidism. Sequencing used blood. The CDR3, as DNA: TGTGCCAGCAGCTCCCCGGGACAGCGCACAGATACGCAGTATTTT. This translates into CASSSPGQRTDTQYF. The full variable domain, rest sourced from reference TRBV11-2 and TRBJ2-3, is EAGVAQSPRYKIIEKRQSVAFWCNPISGHATLYWYQQILGQGPKLLIQFQNNGVVDDSQLPKDRFSAERLKGVDSTLKIQPAKLEDSAVYLCASSSPGQRTDTQYFGPGTRLTVL.